The 5 T cell receptor beta chains below come from one sample, sequenced in a study of PD-1 blockade in classical Hodgkin lymphoma. Data came from immunoSEQ multiplex PCR; TCRdb stores just in-frame clones and leaves some out. Of 5,500 to 6,500 clones listed, 73% are singletons. Time point indicated: cycle 4 day 1 (C4D1), after more than five weeks of nivolumab. Brentuximab vedotin exposure varied among the patients, all of whom had relapsed after autologous stem cell transplantation. After thawing, PBMCs were subjected to magnetic negative selection to isolate CD8+ T cells. Specimen: CD8+ T cells from blood, collected before the fourth cycle of nivolumab. These receptors were taken from a human donor with classical Hodgkin lymphoma.

V gene TRBV4-2 combines with J gene TRBJ2-5, with D hard to call. The J call is uncertain, as TRBJ2-7 better fits the DNA end. Germline assignment: CDR1 LGHNA and CDR2 YNFKEQ. This CDR3 is built from 12 residues. CDR3 sequence reads: CASSLRPYEQYF. The CDR3 DNA follows: TGTGCCAGCAGCCTACGTCCCTACGAGCAGTACTTC.

V is TRBV4-3 and J is TRBJ1-2, with TRBD1 as a possible D gene (6 bases). This CDR3 is built from 15 residues. The V gene lost 4 bases and the J gene lost 4 bases, with 16 bases spanning the gap. Germline CDR1 and CDR2: LGHNA and YSLEER. The chain's CDR3 is CASSPGFTGPYGYTF. CDR3 in DNA: TGCGCCAGCAGCCCCGGCTTTACAGGGCCCTATGGCTACACCTTC.

The chain uses TRBV7-6 and TRBJ1-1; tentative D call: TRBD1 (5 bases). Trimming removed 1 base from V and 3 bases from J, with 21 bases in between. CDR1 SGHVS and CDR2 FNYEAQ come from the germline V gene. The CDR3 spans 18 residues. DNA of the CDR3: TGTGCCAGCAGCTTAGGCTTCAGGGTATCCACTAAGGACACTGAAGCTTTCTTT. Protein: CASSLGFRVSTKDTEAFF.

The chain carries TRBV7-9 and TRBJ2-1; D is uncertain. V dropped 2 bases and J dropped 5 bases, with 4 bases sitting between them. CDR3 size: 12 residues. The germline gives CDR1 SEHNR, CDR2 FQNEAQ (reference sequence). The DNA of the CDR3 is TGTGCCAGCAGCTTATCGCACAATGAGCAGTTCTTC. Protein sequence: CASSLSHNEQFF.

The CDR3: CASSDGQGATDTQYF. In nucleotides, the CDR3 is TGTGCCAGCAGTGACGGACAGGGGGCGACAGATACGCAGTATTTT. This chain uses TRBV6-4 with TRBJ2-3; 11 bases match TRBD1. This CDR3 region has 15 residues. V dropped 2 bases and J dropped 3; count of bases not matched to a gene: 1. The germline gives CDR1 MRHNA, CDR2 SNTAGT.